This TCR beta chain was documented in a study of technical replicates of blood from a handful of donors. The CDR3 spans 15 residues. V was trimmed by 0 bases and J by 8 bases, leaving 15 bases between them. The germline CDR1 and CDR2 sequences are SGDLS and YYNGEE. Sequencing used immunoSEQ multiplex PCR; TCRdb keeps in-frame clones, though not all of them. This table holds tens of thousands of clones, around 93% found once. The chain combines TRBV9 with TRBJ2-4; weak D call: TRBD1 (6 bases). Sequences were obtained from T cells isolated from PBMCs. The source of this sequence is a human donor in good health. The CDR3 bases are TGTGCCAGCAGCGTAGCCCCTAATTCAGGGGACATTCAGTACTTC. The encoded protein is CASSVAPNSGDIQYF.